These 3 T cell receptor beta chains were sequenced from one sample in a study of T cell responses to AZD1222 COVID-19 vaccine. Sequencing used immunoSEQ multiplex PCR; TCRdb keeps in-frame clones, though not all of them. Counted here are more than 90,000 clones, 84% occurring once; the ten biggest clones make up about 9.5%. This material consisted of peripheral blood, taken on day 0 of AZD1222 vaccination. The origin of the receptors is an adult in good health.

The chain's CDR3 is CASRDSGAQHF. The CDR3 nucleotides are TGTGCCAGCAGGGACTCCGGGGCCCAGCATTTT. The chain uses TRBV21-1 and TRBJ1-5. TRBV21-1 has pseudogene status. The CDR3 is made up of 11 amino acids.

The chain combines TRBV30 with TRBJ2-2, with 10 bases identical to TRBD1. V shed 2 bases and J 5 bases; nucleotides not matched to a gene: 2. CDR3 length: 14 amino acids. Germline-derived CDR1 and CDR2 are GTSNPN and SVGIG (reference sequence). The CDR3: CAWSRQGATGELFF. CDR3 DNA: TGTGCCTGGAGTCGACAGGGGGCGACCGGGGAGCTGTTTTTT.

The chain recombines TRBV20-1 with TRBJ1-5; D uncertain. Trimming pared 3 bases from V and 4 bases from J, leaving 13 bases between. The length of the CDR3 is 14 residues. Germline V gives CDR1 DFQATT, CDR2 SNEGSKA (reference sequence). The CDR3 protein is CSASRGIGNQPQHF. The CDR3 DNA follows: TGCAGTGCTAGTCGGGGTATAGGGAATCAGCCCCAGCATTTT.